The 18 T cell receptor beta chains presented below share a single source sample, sequenced in a study of T cell responses to AZD1222 COVID-19 vaccine listed by TCRdb under 2021. The library was generated by the immunoSEQ multiplex PCR assay. Held by TCRdb, this immuneACCESS table contains in-frame sequences only and omits some clones. Under half of the omission traces to an unresolved V gene where checked; the cause of the rest is unknown. This sample is represented by 150,000 to 170,000 clones; roughly nine tenths of them were singletons. 5.5% to 6% of the sample is in the top ten clones. The time point label, read with the paper, signifies: baseline before first vaccination. The meaning of the sample's treatment or condition label: meningococcal conjugate vaccine given as trial control. The material was peripheral blood, obtained on day 0 of MenACWY control vaccination. These receptors all come from an adult in good health.

The V gene is TRBV27, the J gene TRBJ1-2, with D unresolved. The germline gives CDR1 MNHEY, CDR2 SMNVEV (reference sequence). Trimming took 5 bases from V and 4 from J, leaving 17 bases between them. This CDR3 has 15 residues. Here the CDR3 reads CASSRDNGVGYGYTF. For the CDR3, the DNA is TGTGCCAGCAGTAGAGACAACGGGGTAGGCTATGGCTACACCTTC.

This rearrangement joins TRBV7-2 to TRBJ2-7, with 7 bases that match TRBD1. This CDR3 has 14 amino acids. V lost 6 bases to trimming and J lost 0 bases; unmatched junction nucleotides: 5. Germline-derived CDR1 and CDR2 are SGHTA and FQGNSA. The CDR3 loop is CASRRDRVSYEQYF. As DNA, the CDR3 is TGTGCCAGCAGACGAGACAGGGTCTCCTACGAGCAGTACTTC.

This chain joins TRBV4-1 and TRBJ2-1, with D uncertain. Trimming cost V 5 bases and J 6 bases, with 17 bases left between them. The CDR3 length is 15 residues. Per the germline V gene, CDR1 is MGHRA and CDR2 is YSYEKL. This CDR3 is CASSEPGPGSNEQFF. For the CDR3, the DNA is TGCGCCAGCAGCGAACCAGGTCCCGGCTCCAATGAGCAGTTCTTC.

The CDR3 nucleotides are TGTGCCAGCAGCTTAGCGCCAACAGCTTCTGGCTACACCTTC. Residues: CASSLAPTASGYTF. The rearrangement links TRBV7-8 to TRBJ1-2; D gene ambiguous. Germline CDR1 is SGHVS and CDR2 is FQNEAQ. The V and J ends lost 0 bases and 7 bases respectively, with 12 bases between them. The CDR3 consists of 14 residues.

The chain uses TRBV14 and TRBJ1-3; D is uncertain. Germline V gene sequence: CDR1 SGHDN, CDR2 FVKESK. Trimming pared 4 bases from V and 7 bases from J, leaving 20 bases between. The CDR3 length is 16 residues. The CDR3 nucleotides are TGTGCCAGCAGCCCGCGCCAGAAGATCCCCTGGAACACCATATATTTT. Residues: CASSPRQKIPWNTIYF.

The V gene is TRBV5-8, the J gene TRBJ1-2; D unclear. The CDR3 sequence is 11 residues long. Germline loops: CDR1 SGHTS, CDR2 YDEGEE. Trimming cost V 9 bases and J 3 bases, with 9 bases left between them. The CDR3 loop reads CATGSDYGYTF. The CDR3, as DNA: TGTGCCACCGGATCCGACTATGGCTACACCTTC.

V usage is TRBV28 and J usage is TRBJ2-5; the D gene is possibly TRBD1 (5 bases). CDR1 and CDR2 (germline): MDHEN, SYDVKM. Trimming stripped 4 bases from V and 0 bases from J, with 15 bases between. This CDR3 spans 16 amino acids. In DNA form, the CDR3 reads TGTGCCAGCAGTTCCGACGTTGGGGCTTACCAAGAGACCCAGTACTTC. Protein product: CASSSDVGAYQETQYF.

The rearrangement links TRBV19 to TRBJ2-3; unclear D gene. Trimming pared 1 base from V and 6 bases from J, leaving 11 bases between. Germline lookup yields CDR1 LNHDA and CDR2 SQIVND (reference sequence). The CDR3 covers 14 residues. CDR3 in amino acids: CASSIGVPPDTQYF. The CDR3 DNA reads TGTGCCAGTAGTATAGGGGTCCCGCCGGATACGCAGTATTTT. Supplemented by reference TRBV19 and TRBJ2-3, the full variable domain reads DGGITQSPKYLFRKEGQNVTLSCEQNLNHDAMYWYRQDPGQGLRLIYYSQIVNDFQKGDIAEGYSVSREKKESFPLTVTSAQKNPTAFYLCASSIGVPPDTQYFGPGTRLTVL.

The V gene is TRBV13, the J gene TRBJ1-6; tentatively, D is TRBD1 (5 bases). V was pared by 5 bases and J by 7 bases, with 18 bases between. CDR1 is PRHDT, CDR2 FYEKMQ, per germline (reference sequence). This CDR3 spans 16 amino acids. CDR3 sequence reads: CASSLDSPPSNSPLHF. In DNA, the CDR3 is TGTGCCAGCAGCCTAGACAGTCCCCCCTCGAATTCACCCCTCCACTTT.

This clone appeared a single time. The V gene is TRBV10-2, the J gene TRBJ1-5, with D unresolved. The germline gives CDR1 WSHSY, CDR2 SAAADI. The CDR3 length is 13 residues. V lost 7 bases, J lost 4 bases, and 11 bases lay in between. CDR3: CASKASENQPQHF. The CDR3 region has the DNA TGCGCCAGCAAGGCCAGCGAGAATCAGCCCCAGCATTTT.

The genes are TRBV5-1 and TRBJ2-2; D is perhaps TRBD1 (7 bases). Germline V gene sequence: CDR1 SGHRS, CDR2 YFSETQ. The V end lost 6 bases, the J end lost 1 base, and 13 bases lay between the germline ends. The CDR3 spans 15 residues. This chain's CDR3 is CASKWQGGNTGELFF. The DNA of the CDR3 is TGCGCCAGCAAGTGGCAGGGGGGGAACACCGGGGAGCTGTTTTTT.

The chain couples TRBV7-9 to TRBJ2-6; 11 bases line up with TRBD2. The CDR3 covers 18 residues. J was trimmed by 2 bases and V by 1 base; bases with no gene match: 4. CDR1 is SEHNR and CDR2 is FQNEAQ in the germline V gene (reference sequence). This chain's CDR3 is CASSLEVAGGPGANVLTF. CDR3 nucleotide sequence: TGTGCCAGCAGCTTAGAGGTAGCGGGGGGGCCTGGGGCCAACGTCCTGACTTTC.

J is TRBJ2-1 and V is TRBV11-3; 11 bases line up with TRBD2. Germline assignment: CDR1 SGHNT and CDR2 YENEEA. J gave up 0 bases and V 5 bases, and 9 bases lay outside the gene matches. The CDR3 is 18 amino acids. The CDR3 is CASSPGTSGFSSYNEQFF. As DNA, the CDR3 is TGTGCCAGCAGCCCTGGGACTAGCGGATTTAGCTCCTACAATGAGCAGTTCTTC.

CDR3 in DNA: TGTGCCAGCAGTAACAGGGGGCATGGCTACACCTTC. It encodes CASSNRGHGYTF. The chain combines TRBV2 with TRBJ1-2, with 9 bases that match TRBD1. J gave up 6 bases and V 5 bases, and 1 base lay outside the gene matches. CDR1 and CDR2 (germline): SNHLY, FYNNEI. The CDR3 is made up of 12 amino acids. The entire variable domain, with the rest obtained from reference TRBV2 and TRBJ1-2, is as follows: EPEVTQTPSHQVTQMGQEVILRCVPISNHLYFYWYRQILGQKVEFLVSFYNNEISEKSEIFDDQFSVERPDGSNFTLKIRSTKLEDSAMYFCASSNRGHGYTFGSGTRLTVV.

This chain joins TRBV19 and TRBJ2-2, with D hard to call. CDR3 size: 14 residues. Germline V lookup: CDR1 LNHDA, CDR2 SQIVND (reference sequence). V lost 3 bases to trimming and J lost 7 bases, with 12 bases between them. Here the CDR3 reads CASSILPPGGELFF. The CDR3 DNA reads as TGTGCCAGTAGTATCCTTCCCCCAGGCGGGGAGCTGTTTTTT.

Turning to this clone: At one end, the junction sequence differs from germline, possibly due to a read error. This chain's CDR3 is CASSKRAGPLNF. CDR3 DNA: TGTGCCAGCAGCAAAAGGGCCGGACCCCTTAACTTC. The rearrangement uses TRBV6-5 and TRBJ2-5; unclear D gene. Germline V gene sequence: CDR1 MNHEY, CDR2 SVGAGI. The CDR3 spans 12 residues.

The chain has TRBV7-2 and TRBJ1-1; D remains ambiguous. V lost 3 bases to trimming and J lost 4 bases, with 9 bases between them. Germline lookup yields CDR1 SGHTA and CDR2 FQGNSA. The CDR3 consists of 13 residues. CDR3 bases: TGTGCCAGCAGCTTTACCACCGTCACTGAAGCTTTCTTT. Translation: CASSFTTVTEAFF.

V gene TRBV5-1 combines with J gene TRBJ1-2, with a weak D call TRBD1 (5 bases). Looked up from germline, CDR1 is SGHRS and CDR2 is YFSETQ. The CDR3 is 19 residues long. Trimming removed 0 bases at V and 6 bases at J, with 27 bases between. This chain's CDR3 is CASSLAAQIWAPGVDGYTF. The CDR3 region has the DNA TGCGCCAGCAGCTTGGCCGCCCAAATTTGGGCCCCGGGGGTTGATGGCTACACCTTC.